This record covers a single T cell receptor (beta chain). Antigen unknown. This CDR3 has 11 amino acids. Germline V CDR1 and CDR2: SGHRS, YFSETQ. Trimming removed 3 bases at V and 9 bases at J, with 9 bases between. The entry originates in a study of cytomegalovirus exposure and HLA in healthy donors. Study results and limitations: In vitro confirmation showed three CMV-associated chains to be CMV antigen specific.

Primers for the PCR totalled 60 Vbeta and 13 Jbeta. Repertoires were generated with immunoSEQ multiplex PCR, while TCRdb's copy carries only in-frame clones and drops some. The data hold tens of thousands of clones, with about four fifths observed a single time. Sequencing was done on a sample of PBMCs. The J gene is TRBJ1-1, the V gene TRBV5-1, with unresolved D. This receptor was taken from a woman in her thirties in good health and CMV-seronegative. Written as DNA, the CDR3 is TGCGCCAGCAGCTACGGGGAGAAAGCTTTCTTT. It translates to CASSYGEKAFF.